Presented here are 32 T cell receptor beta chains from one specimen sequenced in a study of shared clonotypes between healthy human individuals. Terminally differentiated effector memory CD45RA+ cells were excluded by CCR7 positive selection of CD45RO-negative cells. Profiling relied on immunoSEQ multiplex PCR, and the TCRdb table lists in-frame clones only, not all of them. The sample lists roughly 590,000 clones, around 95% occurring once. Sequenced input: naive CD8+ T cells sorted from blood. Receptors were obtained from a young woman in good health.

The genes are TRBV28 and TRBJ1-5; D ambiguous. Germline V gene lookup returns CDR1 MDHEN and CDR2 SYDVKM. Trimming removed 5 bases from V and 5 bases from J, with 7 bases in between. The length of the CDR3 is 12 residues. Here the CDR3 DNA reads TGTGCCAGCAGTAGCCTTGATCAGCCCCAGCATTTT. Protein sequence: CASSSLDQPQHF.

The V and J genes are TRBV7-8 and TRBJ2-7, with 8 positions matching TRBD1. The ends lost 1 base at V and 5 bases at J; junction bases unmatched: 10. The CDR3 is 16 residues long. Germline V gene lookup returns CDR1 SGHVS and CDR2 FQNEAQ. This CDR3 is CASSLVGSGGYDEQYF. CDR3 DNA sequence: TGTGCCAGCAGCTTAGTGGGTTCAGGGGGCTATGACGAGCAGTACTTC.

The gene calls are TRBV11-2 and TRBJ2-5, with a tentative D call TRBD1 (5 bases). Trimming took off 4 bases at V and 1 base at J, with 10 bases between the two ends. The germline CDR1 and CDR2 sequences are SGHAT and FQNNGV. The CDR3 covers 14 residues. The CDR3 here is CASSSRQIQETQYF. CDR3 DNA sequence: TGTGCCAGCAGCTCAAGACAGATCCAAGAGACCCAGTACTTC.

The rearrangement links TRBV7-9 to TRBJ1-1; tentative D call: TRBD1 (5 bases). Germline CDR1 SEHNR, CDR2 FQNEAQ (reference sequence). Trimming left V 4 bases short and J 6 bases short, with 18 bases between. This CDR3 is 15 amino acids long. CDR3 region: CASSYGQGARAEAFF. The CDR3 DNA follows: TGTGCCAGCAGCTACGGGCAGGGCGCGAGGGCTGAAGCTTTCTTT.

The chain uses TRBV7-2 and TRBJ2-5, with 11 bases identical to TRBD2. The V and J ends lost 5 bases and 5 bases, in that order; junction bases with no gene match: 19. Germline V CDR1 and CDR2: SGHTA, FQGNSA. The CDR3 spans 19 residues. The CDR3 DNA is TGTGCCAGCAGCACCCGGGTGCTATTAGCGGGAGGGCCGATGGAGACCCAGTACTTC. This translates into CASSTRVLLAGGPMETQYF.

CDR3 residues: CARTGGSTGELFF. The CDR3 DNA reads TGTGCCAGGACAGGGGGCAGCACCGGGGAGCTGTTTTTT. The V call is TRBV2, the J call TRBJ2-2; 10 nucleotides agree with TRBD1. With V trimmed by 9 bases and J by 4 bases, 2 bases remained unmatched. Germline V gene data show CDR1 as SNHLY and CDR2 as FYNNEI. The CDR3 loop spans 13 amino acids.

V usage is TRBV6-1 and J usage is TRBJ1-2, with 10 bases fitting TRBD1. V lost 2 bases and J lost 3; bases outside the gene matches: 3. The CDR3 loop spans 15 amino acids. Germline values: CDR1 MNHNS, CDR2 SASEGT. In DNA form, the CDR3 reads TGTGCCAGCAGTGAAACGGACAGGGGGTACTATGGCTACACCTTC. It codes for CASSETDRGYYGYTF.

The chain couples TRBV28 to TRBJ2-7; 7 bases fit TRBD1. Trimming took 6 bases from V and 3 from J; bases not matched to a gene: 11. This CDR3 spans 15 amino acids. Germline V gene sequence: CDR1 MDHEN, CDR2 SYDVKM. The CDR3 sequence: CASRPLITGDYEQYF. The CDR3 nucleotides read TGTGCCAGCAGGCCCCTTATAACAGGGGACTACGAGCAGTACTTC.

The rearrangement uses TRBV19 and TRBJ2-5, with TRBD2 matching 15 bases. V dropped 6 bases and J dropped 5; count of bases not matched to a gene: 13. CDR1 is LNHDA, CDR2 SQIVND, per germline (reference sequence). CDR3 length equals 18 residues. The CDR3 DNA reads TGTGCCAGTAGCCCCTACGGACTAGCGGGAGGGACGGGGGAGACCCAGTACTTC. Its protein is CASSPYGLAGGTGETQYF.

This clone was detected only once. The chain couples TRBV27 to TRBJ1-5; the D gene is possibly TRBD1 (6 bases). This CDR3 is 14 amino acids long. Looked up from germline, CDR1 is MNHEY and CDR2 is SMNVEV (reference sequence). V lost 3 bases to trimming and J lost 5 bases, with 11 bases between them. The DNA of the CDR3 is TGTGCCAGCAGTTTTGTGGGGGGCGATCAGCCCCAGCATTTT. Translation gives CASSFVGGDQPQHF.

The chain couples TRBV5-1 to TRBJ2-7, with TRBD1 identical over 8 bases. Trimming removed 4 bases from V and 4 bases from J; junction bases left unmatched: 7. CDR3 length equals 14 residues. CDR1 and CDR2 from the germline V gene are SGHRS and YFSETQ. The CDR3: CASSTGTGAYEQYF. Here the CDR3 DNA reads TGCGCCAGCAGCACCGGGACAGGCGCGTACGAGCAGTACTTC.

This chain connects TRBV29-1 to TRBJ2-1; 10 nucleotides match TRBD2. The V segment lost 6 bases and the J segment 3 bases; nucleotides outside the gene matches: 8. Germline CDR1 and CDR2: SQVTM and ANQGSEA. CDR3 size: 15 residues. The CDR3 bases are TGCAGCGTGACCCAAGGGACTAGCGTCTACAATGAGCAGTTCTTC. It is translated as CSVTQGTSVYNEQFF.

The chain joins TRBV4-1 to TRBJ2-5, with TRBD2 identical over 12 bases. This CDR3 comprises 16 residues. The J segment lost 4 bases and the V segment lost 4 bases, leaving 7 bases of the junction unmatched. CDR1 is MGHRA and CDR2 is YSYEKL in the germline V gene. The CDR3 nucleotides are TGCGCCAGCAGCCTCGGACTAGCGGGAAGGGGAGAGACCCAGTACTTC. Encoded protein: CASSLGLAGRGETQYF.

The chain links TRBV20-1 to TRBJ2-7, with D unclear. CDR3 length: 11 amino acids. Germline V gene sequence: CDR1 DFQATT, CDR2 SNEGSKA (reference sequence). Between the trimmed V and J ends, which lost 5 bases and 6 bases, there was a span of 11 bases. CDR3 bases: TGCAGTGCTTCATCCGGTCGCGAGCAGTACTTC. It yields the protein CSASSGREQYF.

The chain couples TRBV4-1 to TRBJ2-2; TRBD1 matches at 7 bases. The V gene's germline CDR1 is MGHRA and CDR2 YSYEKL. V was pared by 6 bases and J by 6 bases, with 10 bases of the junction left unmatched. The CDR3 covers 15 residues. The CDR3 sequence: CASSYETGWAGELFF. DNA of the CDR3: TGCGCCAGCAGTTACGAGACAGGGTGGGCCGGGGAGCTGTTTTTT.

V and J are TRBV7-9 and TRBJ1-5, with 9 nucleotides matching TRBD1. The CDR3 has 15 residues. The germline gives CDR1 SEHNR, CDR2 FQNEAQ (reference sequence). Trimming removed 3 bases from V and 3 bases from J; junction bases left unmatched: 3. The CDR3 sequence: CASSLGDRDNQPQHF. The CDR3 region has the DNA TGTGCCAGCAGCTTGGGGGACAGGGACAATCAGCCCCAGCATTTT.

The chain links TRBV29-1 to TRBJ2-1; TRBD2 matches 8 bases. This CDR3 comprises 15 residues. Losses at the gene ends were 6 bases for V and 7 bases for J; bases not matched to a gene: 14. CDR1 and CDR2 from the germline V gene are SQVTM and ANQGSEA. CDR3 loop: CSVGSSGRAKNEQFF. The DNA for the CDR3 is TGCAGCGTGGGCTCAAGCGGGAGAGCTAAGAATGAGCAGTTCTTC.

This chain uses TRBV27 with TRBJ2-1; TRBD1 agrees at 9 bases. The CDR3 consists of 15 residues. In germline, CDR1 is MNHEY, CDR2 SMNVEV (reference sequence). V was pared by 8 bases and J by 7 bases, with 12 bases of the junction left unmatched. The CDR3 loop is CASSGGQGQANEQFF. The CDR3 nucleotides are TGTGCCAGCTCCGGCGGACAGGGGCAGGCGAATGAGCAGTTCTTC.

The V gene is TRBV7-9, the J gene TRBJ2-7; 9 nucleotides match TRBD2. The CDR3 covers 16 residues. Looked up from germline, CDR1 is SEHNR and CDR2 is FQNEAQ (reference sequence). Germline trimming cut 2 bases from V and 2 bases from J; bases unmatched to any gene: 7. The CDR3 spells CASSLLRLADTYEQYF. DNA of the CDR3: TGTGCCAGCAGCTTACTAAGACTAGCGGATACCTACGAGCAGTACTTC.

This rearrangement joins TRBV27 to TRBJ1-1; D not certain. This CDR3 spans 13 amino acids. V lost 4 bases and J lost 0, with 6 bases in between. The germline gives CDR1 MNHEY, CDR2 SMNVEV (reference sequence). This CDR3 is CASSWNVNTEAFF. The DNA of the CDR3 is TGTGCCAGCAGTTGGAACGTGAACACTGAAGCTTTCTTT.

The gene calls are TRBV5-1 and TRBJ1-1; the match to TRBD1 covers 7 bases. The V and J ends lost 0 bases and 3 bases, in that order; junction bases with no gene match: 8. This CDR3 region has 16 residues. Germline V gene data show CDR1 as SGHRS and CDR2 as YFSETQ. CDR3 residues: CASSLDPGQLHTEAFF. The CDR3 DNA sequence: TGCGCCAGCAGCTTGGACCCGGGACAGTTGCACACTGAAGCTTTCTTT.

V and J are TRBV28 and TRBJ1-2; 10 positions agree with TRBD1. Trimming at V came to 8 bases and at J to 4 bases, leaving 10 bases not matched to a gene. Germline V gene lookup returns CDR1 MDHEN and CDR2 SYDVKM. CDR3 length: 15 residues. The CDR3 nucleotides read TGTGCCAGCGGTTCGACAGGGGGCGCATTCTATGGCTACACCTTC. Translated: CASGSTGGAFYGYTF.

V is TRBV7-9 and J is TRBJ1-2; maybe TRBD1 (6 bases). V dropped 3 bases and J dropped 6 bases, with 14 bases sitting between them. The germline CDR1 and CDR2 sequences are SEHNR and FQNEAQ (reference sequence). This CDR3 has 14 residues. CDR3 bases: TGTGCCAGCAGCTTTGGGCGGGGGGCCGATGGCTACACCTTC. It encodes CASSFGRGADGYTF.

V gene TRBV5-6 combines with J gene TRBJ2-7; 10 bases are shared with TRBD2. Germline CDR1 is SGHDT and CDR2 is YYEEEE. The ends lost 4 bases at V and 4 bases at J; junction bases unmatched: 5. The CDR3 consists of 14 residues. The CDR3 DNA reads as TGTGCCAGCAGCCCTACTAGCGGGACTTACGAGCAGTACTTC. This codes for CASSPTSGTYEQYF.

This chain uses TRBV4-1 with TRBJ1-5; D is unresolved. Between the trimmed V and J ends, which lost 0 bases and 6 bases, there was a span of 15 bases. The CDR3 contains 16 residues. The germline CDR1 and CDR2 sequences are MGHRA and YSYEKL. CDR3 residues: CASSQEESPMSQPQHF. As DNA, the CDR3 is TGCGCCAGCAGCCAAGAAGAGTCCCCTATGAGTCAGCCCCAGCATTTT.

In DNA, the CDR3 is TGTGCCAGCAGGGTGGGACTAGCGGGTGGTTACGAGCAGTACTTC. It translates to CASRVGLAGGYEQYF. This chain uses TRBV5-6 with TRBJ2-5; TRBD2 aligns across 12 bases. Matching the DNA end better, TRBJ2-7 makes the J call doubtful. Germline lookup yields CDR1 SGHDT and CDR2 YYEEEE. The CDR3 totals 15 residues.

This chain uses TRBV10-3 with TRBJ2-7; 7 positions match TRBD2. Trimming took 10 bases from V and 2 from J; bases not matched to a gene: 8. CDR1 and CDR2 from the germline V gene are ENHRY and SYGVKD. The CDR3 is made up of 13 amino acids. The CDR3 sequence is CATQRDYPYEQYF. The DNA for the CDR3 is TGTGCCACCCAGCGGGATTACCCCTACGAGCAGTACTTC.

This rearrangement joins TRBV28 to TRBJ2-3; possible D gene TRBD2, 5 bases. The CDR3 contains 16 residues. Looked up from germline, CDR1 is MDHEN and CDR2 is SYDVKM. V was trimmed by 5 bases and J by 2 bases, leaving 17 bases between them. CDR3 sequence reads: CASSSPAERDTDTQYF. The CDR3 DNA sequence: TGTGCCAGCAGTAGTCCAGCGGAGAGGGACACAGATACGCAGTATTTT.

To note about this clone: This same CDR3 is encoded by further DNA sequences in the sample. The rearrangement joins TRBV5-4 to TRBJ1-1; D remains unclear. Germline values: CDR1 SGHNT, CDR2 YYREEE (reference sequence). This CDR3 has 14 residues. With 0 bases removed from V and 0 bases from J, the gap between germline ends came to 6 bases. The CDR3 is CASSLGTVNTEAFF. CDR3 in DNA: TGTGCCAGCAGCTTGGGGACTGTGAACACTGAAGCTTTCTTT.

The V call is TRBV18, the J call TRBJ2-7; 8 nucleotides match TRBD1. Germline V gives CDR1 KGHSH, CDR2 LQKENI. This CDR3 contains 14 residues. Losses at the gene ends were 5 bases for V and 2 bases for J; bases not matched to a gene: 5. The CDR3 loop reads CASSGQGPAYEQYF. The CDR3 DNA reads TGTGCCAGCTCAGGACAGGGTCCAGCCTACGAGCAGTACTTC.

The chain carries TRBV28 and TRBJ1-5; D is unresolved. The CDR3 covers 17 residues. Between the trimmed V and J ends, which lost 1 base and 2 bases, there was a span of 15 bases. The germline gives CDR1 MDHEN, CDR2 SYDVKM. The CDR3 spells CASSLFASLQGNQPQHF. In nucleotides, the CDR3 is TGTGCCAGCAGTTTATTTGCCAGTCTGCAAGGCAATCAGCCCCAGCATTTT.

This chain uses TRBV7-6 with TRBJ1-1, with D perhaps matching TRBD1 (5 bases). V dropped 6 bases and J dropped 2 bases, with 13 bases sitting between them. CDR1 is SGHVS and CDR2 is FNYEAQ in the germline V gene. The CDR3 sequence is 14 residues long. CDR3 residues: CASRPGGGNTEAFF. In DNA, the CDR3 is TGTGCCAGCAGACCGGGTGGGGGTAACACTGAAGCTTTCTTT.